This TCR beta chain stems from a study of blood T cells in healthy people across ages. This clonotype showed up many times. Per germline, CDR1 LGHDT and CDR2 YNNKEL (reference sequence). The CDR3 spans 13 residues. The ends were cut back, 1 base at V and 3 bases at J, with 6 bases in the middle. Together with a sample-barcoded 5' primer, a J-beta primer mix was included in a second PCR lasting about 6 to 11 cycles. Using its own MiXCR run on the 5' RACE reads, TCRdb lists one record per CDR3 protein. The sample comprises 600,000 or so distinct CDR3 sequences, about 30% of which are singletons, and 15% to 18% rests with the top ten.

The V gene is TRBV3-1, the J gene TRBJ1-1; TRBD1 is a possible D gene (5 bases). The sequenced sample was blood. This sequence was found in a woman aged 80 or older in good health. CDR3 region: CASSQGGDTEAFF. The CDR3 DNA sequence: TGTGCCAGCAGCCAAGGAGGGGACACTGAAGCTTTCTTT.